A selection of T cell receptor beta chains follows, all from one sample in a study of blood T cell repertoires in COVID-19. TCRdb's copy holds only in-frame clones and misses some; the assay was immunoSEQ multiplex PCR. The sample has 90,000 to 110,000 clones; 81% are singletons. Sequencing input: peripheral blood. These receptors were collected from a woman in her seventies with acute or convalescent COVID-19. CDR3s include the opening cysteine and the closing phenylalanine or tryptophan. Not every row has a clone size; where given, it reads once, few, many or a size class.

>TRBJ2-3|TRBV28|NA
CASSFGRALVTDTQYF
>TRBJ2-7|TRBV19|NA
CASKVIAGGCLERYEQYF
>TRBJ2-4|TRBV27|NA
CASSFGQGANIQYF
>TRBJ1-1|TRBV13|NA
CASSRSRANTEAFF
>TRBJ1-1|TRBV9|NA
CASRRGGAGTEAFF
>TRBJ2-2|TRBV6-4|NA
CASSDGAGAADTGELFF
>TRBJ2-5|TRBV5-8|once
CASSLERGYQETQYF
>TRBJ1-4|TRBV14|NA
CASSRRTGVEKLFF
>TRBJ1-1|TRBV5-1|NA
CASSLEGRATEAFF
>TRBJ1-6|TRBV2|NA
CASSDRTGGNSPLHF
>TRBJ1-1|TRBV19|NA
CASSMGQRNTEAFF
>TRBJ2-2|TRBV7-2|NA
CASSLRTGAGELFF
>TRBJ1-1|TRBV29-1|NA
CSVQGMDTEAFF
>TRBJ1-1|TRBV6-2/TRBV6-3|NA
CASSSRQGATTEAFF
>TRBJ2-2|TRBV4-1|NA
CASSQVAAGVLNTGELFF
>TRBJ2-1|TRBV11-3|few
CASSARLNNEQFF
>TRBJ1-1|TRBV24-1|NA
CATSDTTGAEAFF
>TRBJ2-1|TRBV5-4|few
CASSPGQGMDNEQFF
>TRBJ1-2|TRBV11-2|NA
CASSLDQAANYGYTF
>TRBJ2-7|TRBV4-3|few
CASSPDREAYEQYF
>TRBJ1-4|TRBV5-1|few
CASRLQATNEKLFF
>TRBJ2-2|TRBV7-2|NA
CASSRRTSGILGTGELFF
>TRBJ2-2|TRBV7-8|once
CASSPGLAGRELFF
>TRBJ1-4|TRBV4-3|NA
CASSQDRGLLNEKLFF
>TRBJ2-1|TRBV7-9|NA
CASSWGQGYHNEQFF
>TRBJ1-3|TRBV27|NA
CASRKGLDGNTIYF
>TRBJ2-7|TRBV11-2|NA
CASSSLTAGLSYEQYF
>TRBJ2-7|TRBV4-1|few
CASSPRTPSYEQYF
>TRBJ1-4|TRBV9|NA
CASSPGTGQGEKLFF
>TRBJ2-1|TRBV7-2|NA
CASSLGQTARNEQFF
>TRBJ1-4|TRBV7-9|NA
CASSFPTGGFDNEKLFF
>TRBJ2-1|TRBV12-3/TRBV12-4|NA
CASSAGLLSEQFF
>TRBJ1-1|TRBV10-3|NA
CAISEEPNTEAFF
>TRBJ2-5|TRBV30|few
CAWSAGTSGGETQYF
>TRBJ1-1|TRBV29-1|NA
CSVRSGTGLNTEAFF
>TRBJ2-5|TRBV5-1|NA
CASSFQGGETQYF
>TRBJ2-3|TRBV11-3|NA
CASSPGLAGPTDTQYF
>TRBJ2-3|TRBV3-1/TRBV3-2|NA
CASSTVLYRDTQYF
>TRBJ1-3|TRBV19|NA
CASRGSGDSGNTIYF
>TRBJ1-1|TRBV2|NA
CASSLDRATEAFF
>TRBJ2-7|TRBV9|NA
CASSSSGYEQYF
>TRBJ2-2|TRBV3-1/TRBV3-2|once
CASSPRTSGDTGELFF
>TRBJ1-5|TRBV28|NA
CASSPIRGHNQPQHF
>TRBJ1-3|TRBV11-2|NA
CASSRAGGGNTIYF
>TRBJ1-1|TRBV7-9|few
CASSLGYRTTEAFF